This T cell receptor beta chain was captured in a study of CD8+ T cells in alopecia areata (dated by TCRdb to the late 2010s). The study in broad terms: Treated patients were enrolled in an open-label pilot trial of oral tofacitinib at 5 to 10 mg twice daily for moderate-to-severe alopecia areata. Patients received tofacitinib for 6 to 18 months and were then followed off drug for 6 months to check for delayed response and recurrence. In treated patients, disease severity was measured using the SALT score, which gives the percentage of scalp surface area affected. To study T cell clonal expansion in alopecia areata, the researchers applied high-throughput TCRbeta sequencing to both the C3H/HeJ mouse model and human patients. On the human side, TCRbeta sequencing was run on scalp tissue and on sorted CD4+ and CD8+ peripheral blood T cells from healthy controls and from alopecia areata patients with either patchy or totalis/universalis disease. Biopsies were taken from tofacitinib-treated patients at baseline and at 4 and 24 weeks of treatment, and a later scalp biopsy was taken in several of the tofacitinib-treated patients. Clonality in the scalp was compared among normal scalp (n=4), patchy alopecia areata scalp (n=8), and alopecia totalis/universalis scalp (n=8). RNA was obtained with the PAXgene miRNA kit for fixed scalp, the miRNeasy kit for PBMCs, and the RNeasy kit for mouse skin. TCRbeta CDR3 regions were amplified by immunoSEQ multiplex PCR with 35 Vbeta forward and 13 Jbeta reverse primers.

Preparation of the library involved the immunoSEQ multiplex PCR assay. To provide template for TCR sequencing, every sample had RNA extracted and reverse transcribed into cDNA. First-strand cDNA was synthesized using SuperScript III with a 2:1 mix of oligo-dT and random hexamers. Amplification bias was assessed with a synthetic immune receptor repertoire, and residual bias was removed computationally. The authors' pipeline ran thus. Raw reads were preprocessed to remove errors, and CDR3 was defined by IMGT conventions from the conserved cysteine to phenylalanine. Clonality was computed by normalizing Shannon entropy by log2 of the number of productive unique TCRs and subtracting the result from 1. Whether scalp clones were CD4 or CD8 was inferred by matching scalp TCRbeta sequences against CD4 and CD8 repertoires sorted from blood. Imported from immuneACCESS, the table was reduced by TCRdb to in-frame sequences with V and J called. These copies leave out some clones; in studies compared against another copy, an unresolved V gene accounts for under half, and the cause of the remainder is not known. V and J calls and clone size follow that table, whereas D and trimming were derived from the DNA. Within this sample are 150,000 to 250,000 clones, with around 60% of them counted one time only. The top ten clonotypes cover approximately 3.4% of the sample.

To note about this clone: Its antigen is still unknown. No much larger clone is present one base from it, and per-base qualities are unavailable.

The paper as a whole reports these results and caveats: Many expanded lesional clones were found to persist in scalp and blood during tofacitinib treatment, and relapse after treatment cessation may be partly explained by this persistence. Compared with mice, TCR sequences shared between patients were less clear, possibly partly because of HLA diversity across the patient population. Tofacitinib significantly lowered scalp clonality and the number of expanded CD8+ clones among the top 100 scalp clones. Because the treated cohort was small and included a single nonresponder, larger studies are needed to assess links between baseline CD8+ expansion and response. Unlike mouse skin, where gammadelta T cells dominate, normal human skin contains resident alphabeta T cells that get sequenced too, which complicates analysis of the scalp TCR repertoire. Compared with normal scalp, lesional scalp had higher clonality and more expanded CD8+ clones, particularly in alopecia totalis/universalis, a pattern that suggests antigenic drive.

The sample's time point label is to be understood as: around 29 days on oral tofacitinib. The treatment or condition tag for this specimen amounts to: oral pan-JAK inhibitor, 5-10 mg twice daily. Lesional scalp punch biopsies and peripheral blood were obtained from alopecia areata patients. PBMCs were isolated by density centrifugation and stained for CD3, CD4 and CD8, and CD4+ and CD8+ T cells were sorted on a FACSAria. At the junction V is shortened by 0 bases and J by 3 bases, with 15 bases in between. Its CDR3 holds 16 amino acids, cysteine through phenylalanine. Only the CDR3 DNA stays, 48 bases, in frame from base 1. Reading the germline V gene gives CDR1 LGHNA and CDR2 YNFKEQ.

The source of this sequence is a human donor with alopecia areata. The chain uses TRBV4-2 and TRBJ2-7; the D gene is perhaps TRBD2, from 5 matching bases. The sample in question was CD4+ T cells sorted from blood, obtained at week 4, from a patient treated with tofacitinib. CDR3 sequence: CASSQDLVASRYEQYF. The DNA sequence follows: TGTGCCAGCAGCCAAGATCTTGTAGCGTCTCGCTACGAGCAGTACTTC.